The entry below gives a single TCR beta chain sequence along with its context. Its cognate antigen is unknown. The data belong to a study of T cells after posttransplantation cyclophosphamide. Study-level results: Donor-recipient repertoire similarity was low at 1-2 months, rising over year one. TRB clonality was highly associated with recipient CMV seropositivity and reactivation. Skin or GI-infiltrating T cells shared few TRB sequences with blood.

Assay used: immunoSEQ multiplex PCR; TCRdb lists only in-frame clones, some missing. Among tens of thousands of clones listed, about 90% were seen once. The V end lost 2 bases, the J end lost 7 bases, and 3 bases lay between the germline ends. The CDR3 totals 12 residues. Germline CDR1 and CDR2: SGHAT and FQNNGV. Busulfan-fludarabine conditioning, marrow transplant, and cyclophosphamide on days +3 and +4 were administered. The material sequenced was PBMCs, taken about 60 days after allogeneic stem cell transplant with posttransplant cyclophosphamide. The source of this sequence is a male patient in his sixties or seventies who received an allogeneic stem cell transplant from a related donor and was CMV-positive. The T cells may come from the graft donor. The chain couples TRBV11-2 to TRBJ1-6, with D hard to call. CDR3 coding DNA: TGTGCCAGCAGCTTACCAAATTCACCCCTCCACTTT. Translation: CASSLPNSPLHF.